These T cell receptor beta chains were read from a single sample in a study of T cell changes during pregnancy in multiple sclerosis. Some clones are missing from TCRdb's copy, which holds only in-frame ones; the method was immunoSEQ multiplex PCR. The data contain 65,000 to 75,000 clones, roughly 92% of them seen just once; the ten biggest clones take up about 4%. The source material was peripheral blood, sampled after pregnancy. Every receptor here comes from a female donor in good health, enrolled as a control in a pregnancy study. CDR3s include the opening cysteine and the closing phenylalanine or tryptophan.

j_call v_call cdr3_aa
TRBJ1-3 TRBV28 CASSLRNRQGWSGNTIYF
TRBJ2-7 TRBV30 CAWSVLAERYEQYF
TRBJ2-3 TRBV5-1 CASSPRTGPTDTQYF
TRBJ1-6 TRBV7-6 CASSLSGGGLSPLHF
TRBJ2-5 TRBV21-1 CASQRITLMTGGETQYF
TRBJ2-7 TRBV6-5 CASSYSTGFYEQYF
TRBJ2-3 TRBV30 CAWSKLGPTDTQYF
TRBJ2-7 TRBV10-3 CAISVGGGIDEQYF
TRBJ2-1 TRBV18 CASSPIAQLYNEQFF
TRBJ1-3 TRBV7-9 CASSFLRESSGNTIYF
TRBJ2-7 TRBV7-9 CASSSGTSAYEQYF
TRBJ2-1 TRBV6-5 CASRLGLAGDVFF
TRBJ2-7 TRBV6-5 CATLAGGGLPHEQYF
TRBJ1-2 TRBV18 CASSPLTGDGYTF
TRBJ1-5 TRBV10-3 CAITERLSDQPQHF
TRBJ2-3 TRBV28 CASSLSGTSGSTDTQYF
TRBJ1-2 TRBV19 CASSTTGLYGYTF
TRBJ2-7 TRBV6-1 CASSGRGSSYEQYF
TRBJ2-3 TRBV29-1 CSVAQGPSAYTQYF
TRBJ1-1 TRBV29-1 CSVDWAGNTEAFF
TRBJ1-1 TRBV10-1 CASSESQGYTEAFF
TRBJ1-2 TRBV28 CASTRRGGLYGYTF
TRBJ1-2 TRBV28 CASQTGVGYGYTF
TRBJ2-1 TRBV11-3 CASSLGPGLAGGGNEQFF
TRBJ1-6 TRBV25-1 CASSTVYNSPLHF
TRBJ1-5 TRBV11-3 CASSDDRASNQPQHF
TRBJ1-1 TRBV28 CASSLWTGTEAFF
TRBJ1-5 TRBV19 CASSMTGYSNQPQHF
TRBJ2-5 TRBV7-2 CASSRHRDRQETQYF
TRBJ2-1 TRBV7-9 CASSLDPWSSYNEQFF
TRBJ1-3 TRBV19 CASDSVHNSSGNTIYF
TRBJ2-5 TRBV4-2 CASRTSGRAEETQYF
TRBJ1-1 TRBV19 CASRPRGVDSWEAFF
TRBJ1-2 TRBV28 CASSRSTAYGYTF
TRBJ2-1 TRBV5-6 CASSQPPARGNNEQFF
TRBJ2-7 TRBV6-1 CASSEAGGSYEQYF
TRBJ1-1 TRBV9 CASSAGTGSNTEAFF
TRBJ2-1 TRBV6-5 CASSYSPPGQGNEQFF
TRBJ2-6 TRBV6-1 CASSERRGTGANVLTF
TRBJ2-5 TRBV5-1 CASGTSGRAGETQYF
TRBJ2-3 TRBV10-3 CAISGVVAGGFILLRGVQHTQYF
TRBJ2-6 TRBV5-5 CASSFLAPGHMEGANVLTF
TRBJ2-5 TRBV7-2 CASSLSGGPETQYF
TRBJ1-6 TRBV6-1 CASSEFDGPSSSYNSPLHF